This T cell receptor (beta chain) was recorded in a study of cytomegalovirus exposure and HLA in healthy donors. On the study more broadly: Roughly 80 million unique TCRs from HLA-typed donors made up an early data release.

The PCR had 60 Vbeta and 13 Jbeta primers. Sequencing used immunoSEQ multiplex PCR; TCRdb keeps in-frame clones, though not all of them. The sample shows hundreds of thousands of clones, almost 80% of them seen only once. CDR3 length: 15 amino acids. The V segment lost 9 bases and the J segment 0 bases; nucleotides outside the gene matches: 10. Germline V gene sequence: CDR1 MNHEY, CDR2 SVGAGI. The genes are TRBV6-5 and TRBJ1-2; the match to TRBD1 covers 7 bases. The sequence derives from a male donor in good health and CMV-seronegative. Sequencing was carried out using PBMCs. This chain's CDR3 is CASRQGPGANYGYTF. The DNA of the CDR3 is TGTGCCAGTAGACAGGGTCCGGGGGCTAACTATGGCTACACCTTC.